Listed below are T cell receptor beta chains from one sample, sequenced in a study of blood T cells in healthy people across ages. One entry per CDR3 protein, called by TCRdb with MiXCR from the 5' RACE reads. The sample gives hundreds of thousands of distinct CDR3 sequences, about 25% of which show up once; 8.7% is in the top ten. These same data were also listed under a study on T cells of mothers and their children.

The sequenced sample consisted of blood. All receptors derive from a boy between 10 and 17 years old in good health. Each CDR3 is given with its conserved first and last residue. The D gene is left open where the match is weak. A row's size may be missing; if present it is once, few, many or a size class.

j_gene: TRBJ2-7; abundance: .; len: 14; d_gene: .; v_gene: TRBV21-1; CDR3nt: TGTGCCAGCACTCGTAGACAGACCTACTACGAGCAGTACTTC; CDR3aa: CASTRRQTYYEQYF
j_gene: TRBJ2-2; abundance: .; len: 15; d_gene: TRBD2; v_gene: TRBV6-2/TRBV6-3; CDR3nt: TGTGCCAGCAGGAGCGGGAGAGGCGATACCGGGGAGCTGTTTTTT; CDR3aa: CASRSGRGDTGELFF
j_gene: TRBJ1-2; abundance: few; len: 15; d_gene: .; v_gene: TRBV29-1; CDR3nt: TGCAGCGTGGGGGGGACTAAGGGTTTGGTACAGGGCTACACCTTC; CDR3aa: CSVGGTKGLVQGYTF
j_gene: TRBJ2-5; abundance: .; len: 14; d_gene: .; v_gene: TRBV7-2; CDR3nt: TGTGCCAGCAGCCCGGGACCCGTAGAAGAGACCCAGTACTTC; CDR3aa: CASSPGPVEETQYF
j_gene: TRBJ2-7; abundance: few; len: 14; d_gene: .; v_gene: TRBV7-2; CDR3nt: TGTGCCAGCAGCTTAGATGGGGGGCGCGACGAGCAGTACTTC; CDR3aa: CASSLDGGRDEQYF
j_gene: TRBJ2-1; abundance: .; len: 16; d_gene: TRBD2; v_gene: TRBV3-1; CDR3nt: TGTGCCAGCAGCCGAGGAGCTAGCGGGAGGCCACATGAGCAGTTCTTC; CDR3aa: CASSRGASGRPHEQFF
j_gene: TRBJ1-2; abundance: few; len: 13; d_gene: TRBD1; v_gene: TRBV15; CDR3nt: TGTGCCACCAGCCCCGGGACAGGCTATGGCTACACCTTC; CDR3aa: CATSPGTGYGYTF
j_gene: TRBJ2-7; abundance: few; len: 13; d_gene: .; v_gene: TRBV20-1; CDR3nt: TGCAGTGCTAGAGACGGAGAGGGCTCCGAGCAGTACTTC; CDR3aa: CSARDGEGSEQYF
j_gene: TRBJ2-5; abundance: few; len: 17; d_gene: TRBD2; v_gene: TRBV27; CDR3nt: TGTGCCAGCAGTTTAATTTCTAGCGGGGAGGAGCAAGAGACCCAGTACTTC; CDR3aa: CASSLISSGEEQETQYF
j_gene: TRBJ2-1; abundance: few; len: 14; d_gene: TRBD2; v_gene: TRBV7-9; CDR3nt: TGTGCCAGCAGCTTAGGACTAGCGGAAAATGAGCAGTTCTTC; CDR3aa: CASSLGLAENEQFF
j_gene: TRBJ2-7; abundance: .; len: 16; d_gene: .; v_gene: TRBV4-1; CDR3nt: TGCGCCAGCAGCCAAGAAACGGCAGTCAGCTCCTACGAGCAGTACTTC; CDR3aa: CASSQETAVSSYEQYF
j_gene: TRBJ2-2; abundance: many; len: 15; d_gene: TRBD1; v_gene: TRBV6-2/TRBV6-3; CDR3nt: TGTGCCAGCAGTTACGTGGTACAGGGGGCCGGGGAGCTGTTTTTT; CDR3aa: CASSYVVQGAGELFF
j_gene: TRBJ2-3; abundance: .; len: 14; d_gene: .; v_gene: TRBV12-3/TRBV12-4; CDR3nt: TGTGCCAGCAGTTTCACTAGACTCACAGATACGCAGTATTTT; CDR3aa: CASSFTRLTDTQYF
j_gene: TRBJ1-4; abundance: .; len: 19; d_gene: TRBD1; v_gene: TRBV3-1; CDR3nt: TGTGCCAACAGCCAAGTAACCCAGGGTCCTCCGGGACAGGCTGGTAAACTGTTTTTT; CDR3aa: CANSQVTQGPPGQAGKLFF
j_gene: TRBJ1-1; abundance: .; len: 15; d_gene: .; v_gene: TRBV6-2/TRBV6-3; CDR3nt: TGTGCCAGCAACGGCTTGGAGGGGTCGAACACTGAAGCTTTCTTT; CDR3aa: CASNGLEGSNTEAFF
j_gene: TRBJ1-2; abundance: .; len: 15; d_gene: TRBD1; v_gene: TRBV20-1; CDR3nt: TGCAGTGCTAGGCGGATCCGGGACAGGGTCTATGGCTACACCTTC; CDR3aa: CSARRIRDRVYGYTF
j_gene: TRBJ1-2; abundance: .; len: 12; d_gene: .; v_gene: TRBV29-1; CDR3nt: TGCAGCGTTTTGGACAGATTGGGTGGCTACACCTTC; CDR3aa: CSVLDRLGGYTF
j_gene: TRBJ1-5; abundance: .; len: 14; d_gene: .; v_gene: TRBV4-3; CDR3nt: TGCGCCAGCAGCCAGACTCCGGGTGGTCAGCCCCAGCATTTT; CDR3aa: CASSQTPGGQPQHF
j_gene: TRBJ2-7; abundance: .; len: 12; d_gene: .; v_gene: TRBV4-1; CDR3nt: TGCGCCAGCAGCCAAGTGGGTTCCGAGCAGTACTTC; CDR3aa: CASSQVGSEQYF
j_gene: TRBJ2-7; abundance: .; len: 14; d_gene: .; v_gene: TRBV30; CDR3nt: TGTGCCTGGAGTGTACTACAGTACTCCTACGAGCAGTACTTC; CDR3aa: CAWSVLQYSYEQYF
j_gene: TRBJ1-6; abundance: .; len: 21; d_gene: TRBD1; v_gene: TRBV27; CDR3nt: TGTGCCAGCAGTTTATATTTGCGGGACAGGGCTGCCCGCTCCTATAATTCACCCCTCCACTTT; CDR3aa: CASSLYLRDRAARSYNSPLHF
j_gene: TRBJ1-4; abundance: .; len: 16; d_gene: .; v_gene: TRBV5-1; CDR3nt: TGCGCCAGCAGCTTGGCAGGGGACGGTAGTAATGAAAAACTGTTTTTT; CDR3aa: CASSLAGDGSNEKLFF
j_gene: TRBJ1-1; abundance: few; len: 13; d_gene: .; v_gene: TRBV28; CDR3nt: TGTGCCAGCAGTTTTATCGGAAACACTGAAGCTTTCTTT; CDR3aa: CASSFIGNTEAFF
j_gene: TRBJ1-2; abundance: .; len: 11; d_gene: .; v_gene: TRBV6-6; CDR3nt: TGCGCTACCAGGGGCCTCTATGGCTACACCTTC; CDR3aa: CATRGLYGYTF
j_gene: TRBJ2-7; abundance: few; len: 18; d_gene: TRBD1; v_gene: TRBV25-1; CDR3nt: TGTGCCAGCAGTGAATTAGGGACAGGTAGAACCATTACGGACGAGCAGTACTTC; CDR3aa: CASSELGTGRTITDEQYF
j_gene: TRBJ2-1; abundance: .; len: 18; d_gene: .; v_gene: TRBV11-2; CDR3nt: TGTGCCAGCAGCTCTAGGAGGGACAGAGCGTATACGGGCAATGAGCAGTTCTTC; CDR3aa: CASSSRRDRAYTGNEQFF
j_gene: TRBJ2-5; abundance: .; len: 17; d_gene: .; v_gene: TRBV5-1; CDR3nt: TGCGCCAGCAGCCTGGACGGGGGTAGTGGGCGCCAAGAGACCCAGTACTTC; CDR3aa: CASSLDGGSGRQETQYF
j_gene: TRBJ1-2; abundance: .; len: 16; d_gene: .; v_gene: TRBV6-5; CDR3nt: TGTGCCAGCAGACCCTACCCCACAGAAGCTAACTATGGCTACACCTTC; CDR3aa: CASRPYPTEANYGYTF
j_gene: TRBJ2-1; abundance: few; len: 13; d_gene: .; v_gene: TRBV29-1; CDR3nt: TGCAGCGTCGATAGGGGGGGTTACAATGAGCAGTTCTTC; CDR3aa: CSVDRGGYNEQFF
j_gene: TRBJ2-7; abundance: .; len: 14; d_gene: .; v_gene: TRBV29-1; CDR3nt: TGCAGCGTTGTAAGCGCGGTTGCCTCCTACGAGCAGTACTTC; CDR3aa: CSVVSAVASYEQYF
j_gene: TRBJ1-5; abundance: many; len: 13; d_gene: .; v_gene: TRBV3-1; CDR3nt: TGTGCCAGCAGCCAAGACAGCAATCAGCCCCAGCATTTT; CDR3aa: CASSQDSNQPQHF
j_gene: TRBJ2-3; abundance: few; len: 16; d_gene: .; v_gene: TRBV29-1; CDR3nt: TGCAGCGTTGTCGACAGGTCCCGCACCCTCACAGATACGCAGTATTTT; CDR3aa: CSVVDRSRTLTDTQYF
j_gene: TRBJ2-3; abundance: .; len: 16; d_gene: TRBD2; v_gene: TRBV4-3; CDR3nt: TGCGCCAGCAGCCAAGATCTTCCCAGCGGGGGAGATACGCAGTATTTT; CDR3aa: CASSQDLPSGGDTQYF
j_gene: TRBJ1-2; abundance: few; len: 13; d_gene: .; v_gene: TRBV2; CDR3nt: TGTGCCAGCCCCTCGCTGGATACGGATGGCTACACCTTC; CDR3aa: CASPSLDTDGYTF
j_gene: TRBJ2-1; abundance: few; len: 13; d_gene: .; v_gene: TRBV29-1; CDR3nt: TGCAGCGCCCAGAACAACTCCTACAATGAGCAGTTCTTC; CDR3aa: CSAQNNSYNEQFF
j_gene: TRBJ1-1; abundance: .; len: 15; d_gene: TRBD1; v_gene: TRBV15; CDR3nt: TGTGCCACCAGCAGAAAAGACAGGGGTGGTTATGAAGCTTTCTTT; CDR3aa: CATSRKDRGGYEAFF
j_gene: TRBJ2-1; abundance: once; len: 15; d_gene: .; v_gene: TRBV6-2/TRBV6-3; CDR3nt: TGTGCCAGCAGTCGAGGGACTTCCTACTACAATGAGCAGTTCTTC; CDR3aa: CASSRGTSYYNEQFF
j_gene: TRBJ2-6; abundance: few; len: 15; d_gene: .; v_gene: TRBV18; CDR3nt: TGTGCCAGCTCACCGAATGGGGCCGGGGCCAACGTCCTGACTTTC; CDR3aa: CASSPNGAGANVLTF
j_gene: TRBJ2-4; abundance: .; len: 15; d_gene: TRBD2; v_gene: TRBV7-9; CDR3nt: TGTGCCAGCAACCCCCTAGCGGAGGGGAAAAACATTCAGTACTTC; CDR3aa: CASNPLAEGKNIQYF
j_gene: TRBJ2-7; abundance: few; len: 15; d_gene: .; v_gene: TRBV20-1; CDR3nt: TGCAGTGCTAGAGATCCCTCCCAGGGGTCCTACGAGCAGTACTTC; CDR3aa: CSARDPSQGSYEQYF
j_gene: TRBJ2-7; abundance: .; len: 13; d_gene: TRBD2; v_gene: TRBV20-1; CDR3nt: TGCAGTGCCGCTAGAGACCTAGCGGGAGAGCAGTACTTC; CDR3aa: CSAARDLAGEQYF
j_gene: TRBJ1-1; abundance: few; len: 12; d_gene: .; v_gene: TRBV19; CDR3nt: TGTGCCAGTGCCAGGGAGAACACTGAAGCTTTCTTT; CDR3aa: CASARENTEAFF
j_gene: TRBJ2-5; abundance: .; len: 14; d_gene: .; v_gene: TRBV7-9; CDR3nt: TGTGCCAGCAGCGACCGAGTGGGACAAGAGACCCAGTACTTC; CDR3aa: CASSDRVGQETQYF
j_gene: TRBJ2-7; abundance: .; len: 13; d_gene: .; v_gene: TRBV5-5; CDR3nt: TGTGCCAGCAGCTTCAGGGAACCCTACGAGCAGTACTTC; CDR3aa: CASSFREPYEQYF
j_gene: TRBJ1-6; abundance: .; len: 13; d_gene: .; v_gene: TRBV6-5; CDR3nt: TGTGCCAGCAGAGCTTTGGGGGGTTCACCCCTCCACTTT; CDR3aa: CASRALGGSPLHF
j_gene: TRBJ2-7; abundance: few; len: 15; d_gene: TRBD1; v_gene: TRBV20-1; CDR3nt: TGCAGTGTCACCAAAGGGGACAGGGGGAAGGACGAGCAGTACTTC; CDR3aa: CSVTKGDRGKDEQYF
j_gene: TRBJ2-7; abundance: few; len: 15; d_gene: .; v_gene: TRBV5-1; CDR3nt: TGCGCCAGCAGCTTGGCCCGCCCCAGCTCCTACGAGCAGTACTTC; CDR3aa: CASSLARPSSYEQYF
j_gene: TRBJ2-3; abundance: .; len: 15; d_gene: .; v_gene: TRBV28; CDR3nt: TGTGCCAGCAGCGTTGTTGGGCTTCGCACAGATACGCAGTATTTT; CDR3aa: CASSVVGLRTDTQYF
j_gene: TRBJ2-3; abundance: .; len: 16; d_gene: TRBD2; v_gene: TRBV4-3; CDR3nt: TGCGCCAGCAGCCAAGGCATAGCGGGCCGTCCCGATACGCAGTATTTT; CDR3aa: CASSQGIAGRPDTQYF
j_gene: TRBJ2-5; abundance: .; len: 18; d_gene: .; v_gene: TRBV10-3; CDR3nt: TGTGCCACCCCGGGACACCCGTACCAAGAGGCTCTCCAAGAGACCCAGTACTTC; CDR3aa: CATPGHPYQEALQETQYF
j_gene: TRBJ2-1; abundance: few; len: 13; d_gene: .; v_gene: TRBV29-1; CDR3nt: TGCAGCGTTCGCGGACTTACTTACAATGAGCAGTTCTTC; CDR3aa: CSVRGLTYNEQFF
j_gene: TRBJ2-1; abundance: .; len: 14; d_gene: TRBD2; v_gene: TRBV24-1; CDR3nt: TGTGCCACCAGAGGACTAGCGGGACACAATGAGCAGTTCTTC; CDR3aa: CATRGLAGHNEQFF
j_gene: TRBJ1-4; abundance: few; len: 15; d_gene: .; v_gene: TRBV7-9; CDR3nt: TGTGCCAGCAGCTCCTGGACGCCGGGCGTTGAAAAACTGTTTTTT; CDR3aa: CASSSWTPGVEKLFF
j_gene: TRBJ2-5; abundance: .; len: 16; d_gene: .; v_gene: TRBV7-2; CDR3nt: TGTGCCAGCAGCTTAGCGGGGACGGGAAAACAAGAGACCCAGTACTTC; CDR3aa: CASSLAGTGKQETQYF
j_gene: TRBJ1-2; abundance: .; len: 13; d_gene: .; v_gene: TRBV4-1; CDR3nt: TGCGCCAGCAGCCAACAGGAATCGTATGGCTACACCTTC; CDR3aa: CASSQQESYGYTF
j_gene: TRBJ1-2; abundance: .; len: 13; d_gene: .; v_gene: TRBV4-1; CDR3nt: TGCGCCAGCAGCCAAGATATAGGGCGAGGCTACACCTTC; CDR3aa: CASSQDIGRGYTF